These 30 T cell receptor beta chains were all obtained from the same sample, sequenced in a study of neoadjuvant nivolumab and ipilimumab in lung cancer. Data came from immunoSEQ multiplex PCR; TCRdb stores just in-frame clones and leaves some out. The data show 25,000 to 35,000 clones, with over 75% seen just once and about 5.3% held by the top ten. This specimen consisted of peripheral blood, obtained after neoadjuvant nivolumab, alone or with ipilimumab, at or shortly before surgery. The source of these receptors is an adult with non-small cell lung cancer.

J is TRBJ2-4 and V is TRBV4-2, with D possibly being TRBD1 (5 bases). With 1 base removed from V and 0 bases from J, the gap between germline ends came to 10 bases. This CDR3 comprises 16 residues. Germline loops: CDR1 LGHNA, CDR2 YNFKEQ. CDR3 loop: CASSQGGSLAKNIQYF. The DNA of the CDR3 is TGTGCCAGCAGCCAAGGGGGCAGTTTAGCCAAAAACATTCAGTACTTC.

The chain joins TRBV27 to TRBJ2-3; D not resolved. The CDR3 sequence is 15 residues long. The V and J ends lost 2 bases and 0 bases respectively, with 9 bases between them. Germline CDR1 is MNHEY and CDR2 is SMNVEV (reference sequence). The CDR3 DNA reads as TGTGCCAGCAGTTTAGAATCTCCTAGCACAGATACGCAGTATTTT. It is translated as CASSLESPSTDTQYF.

The gene calls are TRBV18 and TRBJ1-2, with TRBD1 matching 10 bases. The CDR3 covers 14 residues. V gave up 3 bases and J gave up 2 bases; unmatched junction bases: 0. Germline CDR1 KGHSH, CDR2 LQKENI. As DNA, the CDR3 is TGTGCCAGCTCACCGGACAGGGGGAACTATGGCTACACCTTC. Its translation: CASSPDRGNYGYTF.

J is TRBJ1-2 and V is TRBV5-1, with D uncertain. Germline V lookup: CDR1 SGHRS, CDR2 YFSETQ. V dropped 2 bases and J dropped 1 base, with 12 bases sitting between them. This CDR3 spans 15 amino acids. DNA of the CDR3: TGCGCCAGCAGCTTCCGAGAAGATGGTAACTATGGCTACACCTTC. Protein sequence: CASSFREDGNYGYTF. The complete variable domain, with remaining parts taken from reference TRBV5-1 and TRBJ1-2, reads KAGVTQTPRYLIKTRGQQVTLSCSPISGHRSVSWYQQTPGQGLQFLFEYFSETQRNKGNFPGRFSGRQFSNSRSEMNVSTLELGDSALYLCASSFREDGNYGYTFGSGTRLTVV.

The rearrangement joins TRBV6-5 to TRBJ1-2, with D perhaps matching TRBD1 (6 bases). The length of the CDR3 is 15 residues. The germline gives CDR1 MNHEY, CDR2 SVGAGI. Between the trimmed V and J ends, which lost 0 bases and 7 bases, there was a span of 15 bases. The CDR3 spells CASSYSGTSGSGYTF. As DNA, the CDR3 is TGTGCCAGCAGTTACTCCGGGACATCCGGGTCTGGCTACACCTTC.

The rearrangement joins TRBV7-9 to TRBJ2-1; D is possibly TRBD1 or TRBD2 (5 bases each). V was shortened by 4 bases and J by 8 bases, with 18 bases between the two germline ends. The CDR3 has 15 amino acids. Germline V gene sequence: CDR1 SEHNR, CDR2 FQNEAQ (reference sequence). Here the CDR3 reads CASSWVRGALDEQFF. The CDR3 region has the DNA TGTGCCAGCAGCTGGGTTCGAGGGGCCTTGGATGAGCAGTTCTTC.

The chain is built from TRBV5-1 and TRBJ1-2; tentatively, D is TRBD1 (5 bases). The V and J ends lost 0 bases and 0 bases respectively, with 12 bases between them. The CDR3 length is 16 residues. The germline V gene has CDR1 SGHRS and CDR2 YFSETQ. CDR3 sequence: CASSLGRATTNYGYTF. The CDR3 DNA sequence: TGCGCCAGCAGCTTGGGCAGGGCCACCACTAACTATGGCTACACCTTC.

The chain couples TRBV18 to TRBJ2-7, with TRBD1 matching 9 bases. Germline CDR1 reads KGHSH; CDR2 reads LQKENI. Trimming took 5 bases from V and 4 from J; bases not matched to a gene: 6. This CDR3 comprises 14 residues. CDR3 coding DNA: TGTGCCAGCTCAACAGGGGGCGCGGGTTACGAGCAGTACTTC. It codes for CASSTGGAGYEQYF.

The chain uses TRBV5-4 and TRBJ2-5; 10 bases agree with TRBD2. V was pared by 0 bases and J by 4 bases, with 6 bases of the junction left unmatched. There are 16 residues in the CDR3. Germline assignment: CDR1 SGHNT and CDR2 YYREEE (reference sequence). CDR3 sequence reads: CASSLASGGLGETQYF. The CDR3 DNA follows: TGTGCCAGCAGCTTGGCTAGCGGGGGCCTAGGAGAGACCCAGTACTTC. The full variable domain, in which reference TRBV5-4 and TRBJ2-5 provide the parts outside the CDR3, is ETGVTQSPTHLIKTRGQQVTLRCSSQSGHNTVSWYQQALGQGPQFIFQYYREEENGRGNFPPRFSGLQFPNYSSELNVNALELDDSALYLCASSLASGGLGETQYFGPGTRLLVL.

This clone turned up a few times. The chain links TRBV6-8 to TRBJ1-5; D remains ambiguous. Germline assignment: CDR1 MNHGY and CDR2 SAAAGT. This CDR3 is 19 amino acids long. Trimming pared 4 bases from V and 0 bases from J, leaving 22 bases between. The CDR3 DNA follows: TGTGCCAGCAGTTCCCTGGGTCAGGTTAACTTCTATAGCAATCAGCCCCAGCATTTT. Amino acid sequence: CASSSLGQVNFYSNQPQHF.

The chain employs TRBV5-6 and TRBJ1-2; no reliable D call. The germline gives CDR1 SGHDT, CDR2 YYEEEE. V lost 4 bases, J lost 6 bases, and 22 bases lay in between. This CDR3 comprises 16 residues. The CDR3 DNA is TGTGCCAGCAGCCCACTCGCGGGGAGGGAGAGGGATGGCTACACCTTC. Amino acids: CASSPLAGRERDGYTF. The complete variable domain, with remaining parts taken from reference TRBV5-6 and TRBJ1-2, reads DAGVTQSPTHLIKTRGQQVTLRCSPKSGHDTVSWYQQALGQGPQFIFQYYEEEERQRGNFPDRFSGHQFPNYSSELNVNALLLGDSALYLCASSPLAGRERDGYTFGSGTRLTVV.

The CDR3, as DNA: TGTGCCAGCAGCAGTAGTATGGGGGGTGGCACTGAAGCTTTCTTT. Residues: CASSSSMGGGTEAFF. The chain couples TRBV6-6 to TRBJ1-1, with a weak D call TRBD1 (5 bases). The CDR3 length is 15 residues. Germline lookup yields CDR1 MNHNY and CDR2 SVGAGI (reference sequence). Trimming cost V 6 bases and J 4 bases, with 18 bases left between them.

The chain employs TRBV7-2 and TRBJ2-3; 15 positions agree with TRBD2. The CDR3 consists of 17 residues. Unmatched junction bases numbered 6, after V lost 4 bases and J lost 4 bases. Germline CDR1 SGHTA, CDR2 FQGNSA. DNA of the CDR3: TGTGCCAGCAGCTCAGGACTAGCGGGGGGGGGCCCAGATACGCAGTATTTT. Encoded protein: CASSSGLAGGGPDTQYF.

The chain carries TRBV5-1 and TRBJ2-5; 7 bases fit TRBD2. This CDR3 is 17 amino acids long. With V trimmed by 4 bases and J by 5 bases, 17 bases remained unmatched. The germline V gene encodes CDR1 SGHRS and CDR2 YFSETQ. The CDR3 DNA follows: TGCGCCAGCAGCCCGGAGCTGGCGGGGGTTTTTTTGGAGACCCAGTACTTC. Protein product: CASSPELAGVFLETQYF.

V gene TRBV6-5 combines with J gene TRBJ2-1; D is possibly TRBD1 (5 bases). This CDR3 is 16 amino acids long. V was shortened by 0 bases and J by 7 bases, with 16 bases between the two germline ends. From germline, CDR1 is MNHEY and CDR2 SVGAGI. CDR3 region: CASSYSMSQGRNEQFF. The CDR3 region has the DNA TGTGCCAGCAGTTACTCGATGTCGCAGGGAAGGAATGAGCAGTTCTTC.

This chain uses TRBV13 with TRBJ1-3; D is perhaps TRBD1 (5 bases). V lost 5 bases and J lost 6, with 14 bases in between. This CDR3 region has 14 residues. CDR1 PRHDT and CDR2 FYEKMQ come from the germline V gene (reference sequence). The CDR3 DNA is TGTGCCAGCAGCAAGGGACTCCTACTAAACACCATATATTTT. It yields the protein CASSKGLLLNTIYF.

The table lists this clone with a count of one. One end of the junction varies from germline; a read error may be responsible. The chain combines TRBV7-3 with TRBJ2-3, with D maybe TRBD1 (6 bases). The CDR3 loop spans 14 amino acids. Germline V gives CDR1 SGHTA, CDR2 FQGTGA. CDR3 coding DNA: TGTGCCAGCAGCCTTGGACAGAGCACAGATATGCAGTATTTT. It codes for CASSLGQSTDMQYF.

This chain uses TRBV11-2 with TRBJ2-5, with D unresolved. The CDR3 is 15 amino acids. The V end was cut by 2 bases, the J end by 1 base, with 11 bases between. The V gene's germline CDR1 is SGHAT and CDR2 FQNNGV. This CDR3 reads CASSLLIGIQETQYF. The CDR3 nucleotides are TGTGCCAGCAGCTTACTAATTGGCATCCAAGAGACCCAGTACTTC. The variable domain in full, with the rest retrieved from reference TRBV11-2 and TRBJ2-5, is EAGVAQSPRYKIIEKRQSVAFWCNPISGHATLYWYQQILGQGPKLLIQFQNNGVVDDSQLPKDRFSAERLKGVDSTLKIQPAKLEDSAVYLCASSLLIGIQETQYFGPGTRLLVL.

This CDR3 is CASSVDPQGGNEQFF. The CDR3 region has the DNA TGTGCCAGCAGCGTAGATCCACAGGGTGGCAATGAGCAGTTCTTC. The rearrangement joins TRBV9 to TRBJ2-1, with D possibly matching TRBD1 (6 bases). The V end was cut by 0 bases, the J end by 6 bases, with 13 bases between. The germline V gene encodes CDR1 SGDLS and CDR2 YYNGEE. The CDR3 is 15 amino acids.

This clone was picked up one time. The chain links TRBV10-3 to TRBJ2-7; D might be TRBD1 (5 bases). The V end lost 2 bases, the J end lost 2 bases, and 19 bases lay between the germline ends. The germline V gene has CDR1 ENHRY and CDR2 SYGVKD. The length of the CDR3 is 17 residues. The CDR3 here is CAISELLFKAGTYEQYF. Here the CDR3 DNA reads TGTGCCATCAGTGAGCTTTTGTTTAAGGCAGGGACCTACGAGCAGTACTTC.

V gene TRBV2 combines with J gene TRBJ2-5; weak D call: TRBD2 (7 bases). The CDR3 is 17 residues long. The germline V and J ends were trimmed by 2 bases and 5 bases, with 21 bases remaining between them. Germline V gene lookup returns CDR1 SNHLY and CDR2 FYNNEI. The CDR3 spells CASSERGGAGDAETQYF. The DNA for the CDR3 is TGTGCCAGCAGTGAAAGGGGAGGGGCAGGGGACGCCGAGACCCAGTACTTC.

The chain links TRBV5-1 to TRBJ1-1; D gene unclear. Trimming stripped 0 bases from V and 1 base from J, with 7 bases between. The germline CDR1 and CDR2 sequences are SGHRS and YFSETQ. There are 14 residues in the CDR3. The chain's CDR3 is CASSLALANTEAFF. CDR3 DNA sequence: TGCGCCAGCAGCTTGGCCTTAGCGAACACTGAAGCTTTCTTT.

This chain connects TRBV15 to TRBJ2-7; TRBD1 matches at 8 bases. Germline V gives CDR1 LNHNV, CDR2 YYDKDF (reference sequence). The CDR3 consists of 15 residues. The V segment lost 0 bases and the J segment 7 bases; nucleotides outside the gene matches: 8. The CDR3 DNA follows: TGTGCCACCAGCAGAGAGTACCCTGACAGGGGAGAGCAGTACTTC. This encodes CATSREYPDRGEQYF.

V gene TRBV19 combines with J gene TRBJ2-7, with D possibly matching TRBD2 (5 bases). CDR1 is LNHDA, CDR2 SQIVND, per germline (reference sequence). This CDR3 contains 15 residues. Trimming removed 3 bases from V and 3 bases from J, with 15 bases in between. CDR3: CASSISAQEVYEQYF. The CDR3 bases are TGTGCCAGTAGTATTTCGGCCCAGGAGGTCTACGAGCAGTACTTC. The entire variable domain, with the rest obtained from reference TRBV19 and TRBJ2-7, is as follows: DGGITQSPKYLFRKEGQNVTLSCEQNLNHDAMYWYRQDPGQGLRLIYYSQIVNDFQKGDIAEGYSVSREKKESFPLTVTSAQKNPTAFYLCASSISAQEVYEQYFGPGTRLTVT.

This chain connects TRBV7-9 to TRBJ1-1, with D uncertain. CDR1 SEHNR and CDR2 FQNEAQ come from the germline V gene (reference sequence). The CDR3 contains 13 residues. V was cut by 5 bases and J by 0 bases, with 7 bases left in between. The CDR3, as DNA: TGTGCCAGCAGCATCGAAGTGAACACTGAAGCTTTCTTT. Translating gives CASSIEVNTEAFF. Filled out from reference TRBV7-9 and TRBJ1-1, the complete variable domain reads DTGVSQNPRHKITKRGQNVTFRCDPISEHNRLYWYRQTLGQGPEFLTYFQNEAQLEKSRLLSDRFSAERPKGSFSTLEIQRTEQGDSAMYLCASSIEVNTEAFFGQGTRLTVV.

V is TRBV5-1 and J is TRBJ1-4, with 9 bases aligning to TRBD1. The CDR3 loop spans 14 amino acids. V lost 4 bases, J lost 6 bases, and 4 bases stayed unmatched. Germline V gene data show CDR1 as SGHRS and CDR2 as YFSETQ. CDR3 loop: CASSTGQGDEKLFF. The DNA for the CDR3 is TGCGCCAGCAGCACGGGACAGGGCGATGAAAAACTGTTTTTT.

The gene calls are TRBV23-1 and TRBJ1-4, with a possible D match to TRBD1 (5 bases). TRBV23-1 has ORF status, its function being uncertain. With 5 bases removed from V and 7 bases from J, the gap between germline ends came to 14 bases. CDR3 length: 14 residues. CDR3 region: CASSGRWQGEKLFF. The CDR3 DNA reads TGCGCCAGCAGTGGCAGGTGGCAGGGTGAAAAACTGTTTTTT.

This rearrangement joins TRBV25-1 to TRBJ1-2; 12 bases map to TRBD1. This CDR3 is built from 15 residues. The V gene's germline CDR1 is MGHDK and CDR2 SYGVNS. With V trimmed by 4 bases and J by 7 bases, 7 bases remained unmatched. The CDR3 is CASSAPGQGARGYTF. DNA for the CDR3: TGTGCCAGCAGTGCGCCGGGACAGGGGGCGCGTGGCTACACCTTC.

This chain uses TRBV6-1 with TRBJ2-7; the D gene could be TRBD1 or TRBD2 (6 bases each). Germline lookup yields CDR1 MNHNS and CDR2 SASEGT. This CDR3 has 14 amino acids. V was trimmed by 5 bases and J by 0 bases, leaving 11 bases between them. CDR3 bases: TGTGCCAGCAGTCCCCCGGGGGCCTCCTACGAGCAGTACTTC. It codes for CASSPPGASYEQYF.

This clone was seen a single time. The chain employs TRBV7-9 and TRBJ1-1, with TRBD1 matching 9 bases. The length of the CDR3 is 15 residues. Germline V CDR1 and CDR2: SEHNR, FQNEAQ (reference sequence). Trimming at V came to 5 bases and at J to 5 bases, leaving 9 bases not matched to a gene. The CDR3 loop reads CASSGWTGARTEAFF. CDR3 DNA: TGTGCCAGCAGCGGCTGGACAGGGGCAAGGACTGAAGCTTTCTTT.